This passage covers 13 T cell receptor beta chains from one sample sequenced in a study of cytomegalovirus exposure and HLA in healthy donors. Primers: 60 Vbeta forward and 13 Jbeta reverse. Repertoires were generated with immunoSEQ multiplex PCR, while TCRdb's copy carries only in-frame clones and drops some. The sample has about 130,000 clones, less than 85% seen once; the top ten hold just over 2.5%. Sequenced: PBMCs. Receptor source: a man aged 25 to 45 in good health and CMV-seronegative.

Only one count was recorded for this clone. The chain combines TRBV6-1 with TRBJ2-1, with D perhaps TRBD2 (6 bases). Germline V gene data show CDR1 as MNHNS and CDR2 as SASEGT. The CDR3 consists of 15 residues. V dropped 2 bases and J dropped 9 bases, with 17 bases sitting between them. CDR3 nucleotides: TGTGCCAGCAGTGAATGGTTTACGGAGGAGGGTGAGCAGTTCTTC. It is translated as CASSEWFTEEGEQFF.

The chain is built from TRBV9 and TRBJ2-2; 13 bases map to TRBD2. Germline assignment: CDR1 SGDLS and CDR2 YYNGEE. The CDR3 has 19 residues. V lost 0 bases, J lost 0 bases, and 5 bases stayed unmatched. CDR3 bases: TGTGCCAGCAGCGTAGGACTAGCGGGAGGTTTTACGAACACCGGGGAGCTGTTTTTT. The encoded protein is CASSVGLAGGFTNTGELFF. The full variable domain, rest sourced from reference TRBV9 and TRBJ2-2, is DSGVTQTPKHLITATGQRVTLRCSPRSGDLSVYWYQQSLDQGLQFLIQYYNGEERAKGNILERFSAQQFPDLHSELNLSSLELGDSALYFCASSVGLAGGFTNTGELFFGEGSRLTVL.

CDR3 nucleotides: TGCAGTGCTAGTATCCAGGGGTCGGCTTTCTTT. This gives the protein CSASIQGSAFF. The J gene is TRBJ1-1, the V gene TRBV20-1; D perhaps matches TRBD1 (6 bases). The CDR3 runs 11 residues. Trimming stripped 3 bases from V and 11 bases from J, with 13 bases between. Germline lookup yields CDR1 DFQATT and CDR2 SNEGSKA (reference sequence).

The genes are TRBV20-1 and TRBJ2-5, with D hard to call. The CDR3 totals 11 residues. Germline CDR1 is DFQATT and CDR2 is SNEGSKA (reference sequence). V lost 8 bases and J 1 base, leaving 8 bases between the germline ends. DNA for the CDR3: TGCAGTCTGGGCACCCAAGAGACCCAGTACTTC. Translated: CSLGTQETQYF.

J is TRBJ1-2 and V is TRBV4-3; perhaps TRBD1 as D (6 bases). The CDR3 covers 16 residues. Trimming stripped 1 base from V and 4 bases from J, with 16 bases between. The germline gives CDR1 LGHNA, CDR2 YSLEER. CDR3 amino acids: CASSQGAGARLYGYTF. Written as DNA, the CDR3 is TGCGCCAGCAGCCAAGGAGCGGGGGCCAGACTCTATGGCTACACCTTC.

The V and J genes are TRBV5-4 and TRBJ2-7; tentative D call: TRBD2 (7 bases). The germline CDR1 and CDR2 sequences are SGHNT and YYREEE (reference sequence). The V gene lost 10 bases and the J gene lost 4 bases, with 18 bases spanning the gap. The CDR3 consists of 13 residues. CDR3 nucleotide sequence: TGTGCCGTTTGGGGGGGCGGGAGTTACGAGCAGTACTTC. Amino acids: CAVWGGGSYEQYF.

V usage is TRBV19 and J usage is TRBJ1-1, with D possibly matching TRBD1 (6 bases). From germline, CDR1 is LNHDA and CDR2 SQIVND (reference sequence). The CDR3 runs to 14 residues. V dropped 5 bases and J dropped 6 bases, with 16 bases sitting between them. CDR3 region: CASSPFLAGAEAFF. As DNA, the CDR3 is TGTGCCAGTAGTCCATTTTTGGCAGGGGCTGAAGCTTTCTTT.

The chain carries TRBV4-1 and TRBJ1-5, with D perhaps matching TRBD1 (6 bases). Trimming took 4 bases from V and 6 from J, leaving 19 bases between them. The CDR3 consists of 16 residues. Germline V lookup: CDR1 MGHRA, CDR2 YSYEKL. The DNA of the CDR3 is TGCGCCAGCAGCCCCTTATACAGGGATGGGACTCAGCCCCAGCATTTT. This sequence encodes CASSPLYRDGTQPQHF.

This clone is a singleton in its sample. Written as DNA, the CDR3 is TGCGCCAGCAGCCCCAGGGTGTCGGGGGATAGCCTGGCAGATACGCAGTATTTT. It encodes CASSPRVSGDSLADTQYF. The chain couples TRBV5-1 to TRBJ2-3; possibly TRBD2 for D (6 bases). Germline loops: CDR1 SGHRS, CDR2 YFSETQ. Between the trimmed V and J ends, which lost 4 bases and 4 bases, there was a span of 25 bases. The length of the CDR3 is 18 residues.

Worth noting for this clone: The same CDR3 is also encoded by other DNA sequences in this sample. The chain is built from TRBV28 and TRBJ2-7; D not resolved. Germline CDR1 and CDR2: MDHEN and SYDVKM. V lost 2 bases, J lost 4 bases, and 3 bases lay in between. The CDR3 consists of 11 residues. CDR3 loop: CASSLTYEQYF. CDR3 nucleotides: TGTGCCAGCAGTTTAACATACGAGCAGTACTTC. The whole variable domain, filled in from reference TRBV28 and TRBJ2-7, reads DVKVTQSSRYLVKRTGEKVFLECVQDMDHENMFWYRQDPGLGLRLIYFSYDVKMKEKGDIPEGYSVSREKKERFSLILESASTNQTSMYLCASSLTYEQYFGPGTRLTVT.

This rearrangement joins TRBV7-8 to TRBJ2-7; TRBD2 matches at 7 bases. This CDR3 spans 15 amino acids. Looked up from germline, CDR1 is SGHVS and CDR2 is FQNEAQ. Germline trimming cut 5 bases from V and 4 bases from J; bases unmatched to any gene: 11. The CDR3 region is CASSKQSGTTYEQYF. The CDR3 bases are TGTGCCAGCAGCAAACAATCAGGGACTACGTACGAGCAGTACTTC.

This clone came up a few times. The chain recombines TRBV4-1 with TRBJ1-1, with D uncertain. The CDR3 covers 15 residues. CDR1 and CDR2 (germline): MGHRA, YSYEKL. V was cut by 4 bases and J by 1 base, with 13 bases left in between. As DNA, the CDR3 is TGCGCCAGCAGCCTTCAAAGAGGCTCGAACACTGAAGCTTTCTTT. Its translation: CASSLQRGSNTEAFF.

The chain couples TRBV2 to TRBJ2-7, with 7 bases fitting TRBD1. This CDR3 spans 15 amino acids. V lost 7 bases and J lost 2; bases outside the gene matches: 11. Germline V gene lookup returns CDR1 SNHLY and CDR2 FYNNEI. CDR3 sequence reads: CASNQQGLPPYEQYF. In DNA, the CDR3 is TGTGCCAGCAATCAACAGGGGCTCCCTCCCTACGAGCAGTACTTC. Based on the CDR3 plus reference TRBV2 and TRBJ2-7, the full variable domain is EPEVTQTPSHQVTQMGQEVILRCVPISNHLYFYWYRQILGQKVEFLVSFYNNEISEKSEIFDDQFSVERPDGSNFTLKIRSTKLEDSAMYFCASNQQGLPPYEQYFGPGTRLTVT.